The rows below give T cell receptor beta chains drawn from one sample of a study of Ad26.COV2.S vaccination and SARS-CoV-2 variants. The assay was immunoSEQ multiplex PCR, and TCRdb's table has in-frame clones only and misses some. The sample consists of more than 300,000 clones, roughly 80% of them appearing once. The sample was peripheral blood, taken in a trial of Ad26.COV2.S vaccine versus placebo. All receptors come from a person between 18 and 59 years old who received the Ad26.COV2.S COVID-19 vaccine or a placebo. The CDR3 runs from the conserved cysteine through the conserved F or W. Each record gives: clone size, CDR3 length, J gene, D gene, V gene, CDR3 protein, CDR3 DNA. The D gene is left open where the match is weak. Expanded clones are given a class, and other clones once, few, many or no size at all.

NA	14	TRBJ2-7	NA	TRBV7-9	CASSLDSTTYEQYF	TGTGCCAGCAGCTTAGACTCAACAACCTACGAGCAGTACTTC
NA	16	TRBJ2-3	NA	TRBV27	CASSPGSRDYTDTQYF	TGTGCCAGCAGTCCGGGATCCCGGGATTACACAGATACGCAGTATTTT
NA	15	TRBJ2-3	NA	TRBV18	CASSPVQLGTDTQYF	TGTGCCAGCTCCCCGGTTCAGCTGGGCACAGATACGCAGTATTTT
NA	15	TRBJ1-1	NA	TRBV7-9	CASTGQGTFNTEAFF	TGTGCCAGCACGGGGCAGGGGACATTTAACACTGAAGCTTTCTTT
NA	17	TRBJ2-6	TRBD1	TRBV7-7	CATSRDRASGGANVLTF	TGTGCTACGTCCCGGGACAGGGCTTCTGGTGGGGCCAACGTCCTGACTTTC
few	14	TRBJ2-7	TRBD1	TRBV5-4	CASSLRDSSYEQYF	TGTGCCAGCAGCTTACGGGACAGCTCCTACGAGCAGTACTTC
NA	14	TRBJ2-3	NA	TRBV7-9	CASSPSWVTDTQYF	TGTGCCAGCAGCCCATCCTGGGTGACAGATACGCAGTATTTT
NA	15	TRBJ2-3	TRBD1	TRBV3-1/TRBV3-2	CASSPGTGWGDTQYF	TGTGCCAGCAGCCCCGGGACAGGGTGGGGAGATACGCAGTATTTT
NA	16	TRBJ2-6	NA	TRBV19	CASNRGDISGANVLTF	TGTGCCAGTAATCGAGGGGACATATCTGGGGCCAACGTCCTGACTTTC
NA	15	TRBJ1-3	NA	TRBV9	CASSNTGYSGNTIYF	TGTGCCAGCAGTAATACAGGTTACTCTGGAAACACCATATATTTT